Shown below are 27 T cell receptor beta chains from a single sample sequenced in a study of T cell clonality in common variable immunodeficiency. Generated by immunoSEQ multiplex PCR, the TCRdb table keeps only in-frame clones and is missing some. Observed in the sample are fewer than 60,000 clones, none of them singletons. Input material: peripheral blood mononuclear cells. These receptors all stem from a person aged 18 to 70 in good health.

This clone was detected ten times or more. The CDR3 bases that were read are TGTGCCAGTAGTATGTGGACAGGGGTGAATTCACCC. It specifies CASSMWTGVNSP. The whole CDR3 region reads CASSMWTGVNSPLHF. This chain joins TRBV19 and TRBJ1-6; 9 bases line up with TRBD1. The read terminates 3 residues ahead of where the CDR3 ends, so the germline J gene completes it. Trimming took 3 bases from V and 7 from J; bases not matched to a gene: 4. Per the germline V gene, CDR1 is LNHDA and CDR2 is SQIVND (reference sequence). The CDR3 extends over 15 amino acids. The full variable domain, in which reference TRBV19 and TRBJ1-6 provide the parts outside the CDR3, is DGGITQSPKYLFRKEGQNVTLSCEQNLNHDAMYWYRQDPGQGLRLIYYSQIVNDFQKGDIAEGYSVSREKKESFPLTVTSAQKNPTAFYLCASSMWTGVNSPLHFGNGTRLTVT.

With respect to this clone: Coverage ceases 3 residues before the CDR3 finishes, and the germline J gene fills in the end. The rearrangement uses TRBV5-8 and TRBJ2-7; maybe TRBD1 (5 bases). Between the trimmed V and J ends, which lost 9 bases and 0 bases, there was a span of 13 bases. This CDR3 spans 13 amino acids. CDR1 SGHTS and CDR2 YDEGEE come from the germline V gene. The sequenced part of the CDR3 DNA is TGTGCCAACCTCAGGGCTTACTCCTACGAG. It specifies CANLRAYSYE. The entire CDR3 reads CANLRAYSYEQYF.

This clone has ten or more counts. The sequenced fragment ends 3 residues before the CDR3 boundary, so the rest is inferred from the germline J gene. V usage is TRBV20-1 and J usage is TRBJ2-5; 11 positions match TRBD2. The CDR3 sequence is 16 residues long. The trim removed 5 bases at V and 5 bases at J, leaving 13 bases unmatched. CDR1 and CDR2 (germline): DFQATT, SNEGSKA (reference sequence). This CDR3 is CSAFPVAGGKRETQYF. The covered CDR3 bases are TGCAGTGCTTTTCCCGTAGCGGGGGGGAAAAGGGAGACC.

Comment on this clone: The read ends 3 residues before the CDR3 terminus; that terminus is restored from the germline J gene. The chain joins TRBV7-8 to TRBJ2-5; 10 positions agree with TRBD2. Per the germline V gene, CDR1 is SGHVS and CDR2 is FQNEAQ. The CDR3 extends over 13 amino acids. V dropped 5 bases and J dropped 5; count of bases not matched to a gene: 2. CDR3 DNA, as far as it was read: TGTGCCAGCAGCCTGGGACTAGCGGAGACC. Its translation: CASSLGLAET. The full CDR3 reads CASSLGLAETQYF. The variable domain in full, with the rest retrieved from reference TRBV7-8 and TRBJ2-5, is GAGVSQSPRYKVAKRGQDVALRCDPISGHVSLFWYQQALGQGPEFLTYFQNEAQLDKSGLPSDRFFAERPEGSVSTLKIQRTQQEDSAVYLCASSLGLAETQYFGPGTRLLVL.

In this sample, this clone turned up many times. CDR3 sequence reads: CASSFGQGNNSPLHF. CDR3 DNA (partial): TGCGCCAGCAGCTTTGGACAGGGTAATAATTCACCC. The rearrangement joins TRBV5-1 to TRBJ1-6, with TRBD1 matching over 8 bases. The CDR3 end lies 3 residues beyond the end of the read and is filled in from the germline J gene. This CDR3 is 15 amino acids long. Unmatched junction bases numbered 3, after V lost 2 bases and J lost 5 bases. The germline CDR1 and CDR2 sequences are SGHRS and YFSETQ.

Concerning this clone itself: The read ends 3 residues early relative to the CDR3; the germline J gene fills the gap. This chain joins TRBV16 and TRBJ1-5; TRBD1 matches 7 bases. CDR3 size: 12 residues. Per germline, CDR1 KGHSY and CDR2 FQNENV. Trimming removed 4 bases from V and 6 bases from J; junction bases left unmatched: 0. Partial CDR3 DNA: TGTGCCAGCAGCCGGACAGGTCAGCCC. This codes for CASSRTGQP. The full CDR3 is CASSRTGQPQHF.

This clone occurred many times. The CDR3 end lies 3 residues beyond the end of the read and is filled in from the germline J gene. The genes are TRBV12-5 and TRBJ2-3; TRBD2 aligns across 9 bases. CDR3 length: 16 amino acids. V lost 3 bases and J lost 2; bases outside the gene matches: 6. Germline CDR1 LGHNT, CDR2 FRNRAP. Here the CDR3 reads CASGLGLARYTDTQYF. The sequenced part of the CDR3 DNA is TGTGCTAGTGGTTTAGGACTAGCGAGATACACAGATACG.

This clone occurred many times. The read ends 3 residues shy of where the CDR3 ends; the end is completed using the germline J gene. The chain has TRBV15 and TRBJ2-1, with D tentatively TRBD1 or TRBD2 (6 bases each). Per germline, CDR1 LNHNV and CDR2 YYDKDF (reference sequence). This CDR3 contains 15 residues. V was cut by 5 bases and J by 5 bases, with 16 bases left in between. CDR3 sequence reads: CATSRGGGKNNEQFF. CDR3 DNA (partial): TGTGCCACCAGCCGCGGAGGGGGTAAGAACAATGAG. Together with reference TRBV15 and TRBJ2-1, the CDR3 gives the full variable domain: DAMVIQNPRYQVTQFGKPVTLSCSQTLNHNVMYWYQQKSSQAPKLLFHYYDKDFNNEADTPDNFQSRRPNTSFCFLDIRSPGLGDTAMYLCATSRGGGKNNEQFFGPGTRLTVL.

The sample holds many counts of this clone. The read comes to an end 3 residues before the CDR3 does, leaving the germline J gene to fill in the end. V usage is TRBV9 and J usage is TRBJ2-5, with a weak D call TRBD1 (6 bases). V was trimmed by 3 bases and J by 2 bases, leaving 11 bases between them. The CDR3 has 14 residues. Germline V CDR1 and CDR2: SGDLS, YYNGEE. CDR3 DNA (partial): TGTGCCAGCAGCGGACAGGAGGCTCAAGAGACC. It yields the protein CASSGQEAQET. The entire CDR3 reads CASSGQEAQETQYF.

The sample holds many counts of this clone. An end of the junction does not agree with germline; a read error may underlie this. The CDR3 extends 3 residues past the end of the read, so its final part is completed from the germline J gene. Other nucleotide sequences from this sample produce the same CDR3. The rearrangement uses TRBV6-4 and TRBJ2-2; D may be TRBD1 (6 bases). The germline V gene encodes CDR1 MRHNA and CDR2 SNTAGT. The CDR3 has 14 residues. The DNA read from the CDR3 is TGTGCCAGCAGTGTCAGGGGCGACACTGGGGAG. It translates to CASSVRGDTGE. The complete CDR3 sequence is CASSVRGDTGELFF.

This clone was seen a few times. The read finishes 3 residues shy of the CDR3 end, and the germline J gene is used to complete it. The gene calls are TRBV7-8 and TRBJ2-1, with 11 positions matching TRBD2. Trimming cost V 5 bases and J 4 bases; bases outside gene matches: 7. Germline assignment: CDR1 SGHVS and CDR2 FQNEAQ. CDR3 length: 16 amino acids. The DNA read from the CDR3 is TGTGCCAGCAGCGTGATTGTAGCGGGGGGGTACAATGAG. Its protein product is CASSVIVAGGYNE. The whole CDR3 protein reads CASSVIVAGGYNEQFF. The entire variable domain, with the rest obtained from reference TRBV7-8 and TRBJ2-1, is as follows: GAGVSQSPRYKVAKRGQDVALRCDPISGHVSLFWYQQALGQGPEFLTYFQNEAQLDKSGLPSDRFFAERPEGSVSTLKIQRTQQEDSAVYLCASSVIVAGGYNEQFFGPGTRLTVL.

This clone was counted ten times or more. The read ends 3 residues before the CDR3 terminus; that terminus is restored from the germline J gene. The chain joins TRBV30 to TRBJ1-1; D perhaps matches TRBD1 (6 bases). Germline loops: CDR1 GTSNPN, CDR2 SVGIG (reference sequence). The CDR3 runs to 16 residues. Trimming stripped 4 bases from V and 1 base from J, with 19 bases between. CDR3 DNA, as far as it was read: TGTGCCTGGACCACAACGGGGGGGGCTCGGAACACTGAA. The encoded protein is CAWTTTGGARNTE. The whole CDR3 reads CAWTTTGGARNTEAFF.

There are a few counts of this clone. From the germline J gene comes the end of the CDR3, since the read stops 3 residues before it. V is TRBV19 and J is TRBJ1-3; D ambiguous. Germline-derived CDR1 and CDR2 are LNHDA and SQIVND (reference sequence). The length of the CDR3 is 15 residues. V was clipped by 3 bases and J by 0 bases, with 9 bases between them. The CDR3 here is CASSIFGASGNTIYF. The CDR3 DNA, read in part, is TGTGCCAGTAGTATTTTCGGTGCCTCTGGAAACACC.

This clone was seen many times. The CDR3 bases that were read are TGTGCCAGCCGCCGGGGGGCTGGGGACACTGAA. This codes for CASRRGAGDTE. In full, the CDR3 reads CASRRGAGDTEAFF. This chain links TRBV7-3 with TRBJ1-1, with a weak D call TRBD1 (6 bases). The read ends 3 residues shy of where the CDR3 ends; the end is completed using the germline J gene. CDR1 and CDR2 from the germline V gene are SGHTA and FQGTGA. The V end was cut by 8 bases, the J end by 3 bases, with 16 bases between. This CDR3 contains 14 residues. Together with reference TRBV7-3 and TRBJ1-1, the CDR3 gives the full variable domain: GAGVSQTPSNKVTEKGKYVELRCDPISGHTALYWYRQSLGQGPEFLIYFQGTGAADDSGLPNDRFFAVRPEGSVSTLKIQRTERGDSAVYLCASRRGAGDTEAFFGQGTRLTVV.

In its sample, this clone was seen many times. The read gets to within 3 residues of the CDR3 end, and the germline J gene fills in the rest. The chain combines TRBV6-2 or TRBV6-3 with TRBJ1-5; D remains unclear. The V gene lost 6 bases and the J gene lost 6 bases, with 9 bases spanning the gap. CDR3 length: 12 residues. Germline V gives CDR1 MNHEY, CDR2 SVGEGT. CDR3 region: CASREGSQPQHF. CDR3 DNA, as far as it was read: TGTGCCAGCAGGGAGGGCAGTCAGCCC.

This clone has a count of ten or more. The read finishes 3 residues shy of the CDR3 end, and the germline J gene is used to complete it. The chain is built from TRBV11-2 and TRBJ2-1, with a tentative D call TRBD1 (5 bases). Germline CDR1 SGHAT, CDR2 FQNNGV. CDR3 length: 14 amino acids. The germline V and J ends were trimmed by 3 bases and 8 bases, with 14 bases remaining between them. The DNA read from the CDR3 is TGTGCCAGCAGCTTTGGGGCCCAGGGTTATGAG. Encoded protein: CASSFGAQGYE. The full-length CDR3 reads as CASSFGAQGYEQFF.

A word on this clone: The missing CDR3 end, 3 residues past where the read stops, is filled in from the germline J gene. The chain recombines TRBV7-9 with TRBJ2-2; D unresolved. Germline loops: CDR1 SEHNR, CDR2 FQNEAQ (reference sequence). The ends were cut back, 2 bases at V and 1 base at J, with 8 bases in the middle. The CDR3 has 15 amino acids. The sequenced part of the CDR3 DNA is TGTGCCAGCAGCTTACCTGGCAGGAACACCGGGGAG. Its protein is CASSLPGRNTGE. From start to end, the CDR3 is CASSLPGRNTGELFF.

In the case of this clone: The sequence runs out 3 residues before the end of the CDR3; the remainder is reconstructed from the germline J gene. J is TRBJ2-7 and V is TRBV2; 10 bases are a match to TRBD2. In germline, CDR1 is SNHLY, CDR2 FYNNEI. The V and J ends lost 8 bases and 2 bases, in that order; junction bases with no gene match: 9. The length of the CDR3 is 15 residues. The CDR3 reads CASLKERGGPYEQYF. The DNA read from the CDR3 is TGTGCCAGCCTCAAGGAGCGGGGGGGCCCCTACGAG.

There are a few counts of this clone. The CDR3 extends 3 residues past the end of the read, so its final part is completed from the germline J gene. The chain combines TRBV7-6 with TRBJ1-4; 7 positions agree with TRBD1. The ends lost 1 base at V and 3 bases at J; junction bases unmatched: 2. Per the germline V gene, CDR1 is SGHVS and CDR2 is FNYEAQ. The CDR3 contains 15 residues. The sequenced CDR3 bases are TGTGCCAGCAGCTTAGACACAGGGGCTAATGAAAAA. This gives the protein CASSLDTGANEK. The whole CDR3 sequence is CASSLDTGANEKLFF.

This clone was observed at least ten times. The CDR3 end falls 3 residues outside the read, so it is completed with the germline J gene. The rearrangement joins TRBV4-2 to TRBJ2-3; D is perhaps TRBD1 or TRBD2 (5 bases each). Germline loops: CDR1 LGHNA, CDR2 YNFKEQ. Trimming stripped 4 bases from V and 4 bases from J, with 15 bases between. This CDR3 has 15 residues. Incomplete CDR3 DNA: TGTGCCAGCAGCCTCCGAGGGGAAGGGGCAGATACG. Protein product: CASSLRGEGADT. The entire CDR3 sequence reads CASSLRGEGADTQYF.

Turning to this clone: The CDR3 extends 3 residues past the end of the read, so its final part is completed from the germline J gene. The chain is built from TRBV18 and TRBJ1-5, with unresolved D. The CDR3 runs 13 residues. V was cut by 1 base and J by 3 bases, with 4 bases left in between. Per germline, CDR1 KGHSH and CDR2 LQKENI. CDR3 in amino acids: CASSPLDNQPQHF. The DNA read from the CDR3 is TGTGCCAGCTCACCACTAGACAATCAGCCC. Variable domain in full (rest from reference TRBV18 and TRBJ1-5): NAGVMQNPRHLVRRRGQEARLRCSPMKGHSHVYWYRQLPEEGLKFMVYLQKENIIDESGMPKERFSAEFPKEGPSILRIQQVVRGDSAAYFCASSPLDNQPQHFGDGTRLSIL.

The table lists this clone with many counts. The read falls 3 residues short of the CDR3 end, and the missing part is taken from the germline J gene. This sequence joins TRBV30 and TRBJ1-2; maybe TRBD1 (5 bases). Germline CDR1 is GTSNPN and CDR2 is SVGIG (reference sequence). This CDR3 comprises 15 residues. Incomplete CDR3 DNA: TGTGCCTGGAGTGGGGGCGACACCTGGATCCCCGGC. Protein sequence: CAWSGGDTWIPG. The whole CDR3 reads CAWSGGDTWIPGYTF.

This clone was counted many times. The sequenced fragment ends 3 residues before the CDR3 boundary, so the rest is inferred from the germline J gene. This chain joins TRBV6-1 and TRBJ1-4; TRBD1 aligns across 9 bases. Germline trimming cut 2 bases from V and 4 bases from J; bases unmatched to any gene: 2. CDR3 length: 15 amino acids. Germline V CDR1 and CDR2: MNHNS, SASEGT. The CDR3 here is CASSEMDRGNEKLFF. Partial CDR3 DNA: TGTGCCAGCAGTGAAATGGACAGGGGTAATGAAAAA.

This clone was seen ten or more times. Sequencing ends 3 residues short of the CDR3 end; the germline J gene provides the rest. The chain has TRBV20-1 and TRBJ1-1, with TRBD1 as a possible D gene (6 bases). The germline V and J ends were trimmed by 5 bases and 2 bases, with 15 bases remaining between them. CDR1 is DFQATT, CDR2 SNEGSKA, per germline (reference sequence). The CDR3 contains 14 residues. The CDR3 bases that were read are TGCAGTGCTCCCGACGGGGGGCCAAACACTGAA. It encodes CSAPDGGPNTE. The full CDR3 reads CSAPDGGPNTEAFF.

This clone was observed many times. The CDR3 is cut off 3 residues early in the read; its end comes from the germline J gene. This chain links TRBV5-6 with TRBJ2-3; maybe TRBD2 (5 bases). This CDR3 has 15 amino acids. V lost 0 bases to trimming and J lost 2 bases, with 10 bases between them. CDR1 SGHDT and CDR2 YYEEEE come from the germline V gene. CDR3 loop: CASSLVEGLTDTQYF. The covered CDR3 bases are TGTGCCAGCAGCTTGGTTGAGGGTCTCACAGATACG. Full variable domain (remainder filled in from reference TRBV5-6 and TRBJ2-3): DAGVTQSPTHLIKTRGQQVTLRCSPKSGHDTVSWYQQALGQGPQFIFQYYEEEERQRGNFPDRFSGHQFPNYSSELNVNALLLGDSALYLCASSLVEGLTDTQYFGPGTRLTVL.

This clone was observed a handful of times. The read stops 3 residues short of the end of the CDR3; the missing end is completed from the germline J gene. This chain uses TRBV7-8 with TRBJ1-2, with D possibly being TRBD1 (6 bases). Germline lookup yields CDR1 SGHVS and CDR2 FQNEAQ. The CDR3 sequence is 14 residues long. V lost 5 bases to trimming and J lost 4 bases, with 14 bases between them. CDR3: CASSTDGRGYGYTF. The sequenced CDR3 bases are TGTGCCAGCAGCACCGATGGCAGGGGCTATGGC.

This clone has just a few counts. The read is 3 residues too short to cover the CDR3 end, so that end is filled in from the germline J gene. The chain is built from TRBV5-1 and TRBJ2-7; D gene uncertain. This CDR3 spans 12 amino acids. With 3 bases removed from V and 6 bases from J, the gap between germline ends came to 10 bases. CDR1 and CDR2 from the germline V gene are SGHRS and YFSETQ. This CDR3 reads CASSSAGSEQYF. CDR3 DNA (partial): TGCGCCAGCAGCTCCGCAGGCTCCGAG.